The T cell receptor beta chain under discussion was sequenced for a study of regulatory T cells in long-lasting Graves disease. For the study at large: To qualify as persistent, Graves' disease required over 5 years of antithyroid drugs with positive TSH receptor antibodies.

Many counts were recorded for this clonotype. Its antigen is as yet unknown. Investigators prepared the TCR beta libraries by applying iRepertoire HTBI primers and Arm-PCR of CDR3 regions. TCRdb re-analysed the multiplex PCR reads in MiXCR, keeping a single row per CDR3 protein. Here the sample spans roughly 470,000 distinct CDR3 sequences, less than 25% being singletons. Study findings and constraints: Newly diagnosed patients had higher TCR diversity than persistent Graves' patients did.

The time point here: persistent/refractory GD, antithyroid drugs over 5 years with positive TRAb. Extracted RNA from PBMCs served as the source of the TCR library. The sample in question was peripheral blood mononuclear cells (PBMCs), obtained when the disease was refractory, from a patient treated with antithyroid drugs. The sequence was obtained from a female donor with Graves disease.

CDR3: CASSSYRKLYEQYF. CDR3 nucleotides: TGTGCCAGCAGCTCTTACAGGAAGCTCTACGAGCAGTACTTC. V and J are TRBV11-2 and TRBJ2-7, with a possible D match to TRBD1 (5 bases). This CDR3 region has 14 residues. From germline, CDR1 is SGHAT and CDR2 FQNNGV. V was pared by 4 bases and J by 3 bases, with 13 bases between.